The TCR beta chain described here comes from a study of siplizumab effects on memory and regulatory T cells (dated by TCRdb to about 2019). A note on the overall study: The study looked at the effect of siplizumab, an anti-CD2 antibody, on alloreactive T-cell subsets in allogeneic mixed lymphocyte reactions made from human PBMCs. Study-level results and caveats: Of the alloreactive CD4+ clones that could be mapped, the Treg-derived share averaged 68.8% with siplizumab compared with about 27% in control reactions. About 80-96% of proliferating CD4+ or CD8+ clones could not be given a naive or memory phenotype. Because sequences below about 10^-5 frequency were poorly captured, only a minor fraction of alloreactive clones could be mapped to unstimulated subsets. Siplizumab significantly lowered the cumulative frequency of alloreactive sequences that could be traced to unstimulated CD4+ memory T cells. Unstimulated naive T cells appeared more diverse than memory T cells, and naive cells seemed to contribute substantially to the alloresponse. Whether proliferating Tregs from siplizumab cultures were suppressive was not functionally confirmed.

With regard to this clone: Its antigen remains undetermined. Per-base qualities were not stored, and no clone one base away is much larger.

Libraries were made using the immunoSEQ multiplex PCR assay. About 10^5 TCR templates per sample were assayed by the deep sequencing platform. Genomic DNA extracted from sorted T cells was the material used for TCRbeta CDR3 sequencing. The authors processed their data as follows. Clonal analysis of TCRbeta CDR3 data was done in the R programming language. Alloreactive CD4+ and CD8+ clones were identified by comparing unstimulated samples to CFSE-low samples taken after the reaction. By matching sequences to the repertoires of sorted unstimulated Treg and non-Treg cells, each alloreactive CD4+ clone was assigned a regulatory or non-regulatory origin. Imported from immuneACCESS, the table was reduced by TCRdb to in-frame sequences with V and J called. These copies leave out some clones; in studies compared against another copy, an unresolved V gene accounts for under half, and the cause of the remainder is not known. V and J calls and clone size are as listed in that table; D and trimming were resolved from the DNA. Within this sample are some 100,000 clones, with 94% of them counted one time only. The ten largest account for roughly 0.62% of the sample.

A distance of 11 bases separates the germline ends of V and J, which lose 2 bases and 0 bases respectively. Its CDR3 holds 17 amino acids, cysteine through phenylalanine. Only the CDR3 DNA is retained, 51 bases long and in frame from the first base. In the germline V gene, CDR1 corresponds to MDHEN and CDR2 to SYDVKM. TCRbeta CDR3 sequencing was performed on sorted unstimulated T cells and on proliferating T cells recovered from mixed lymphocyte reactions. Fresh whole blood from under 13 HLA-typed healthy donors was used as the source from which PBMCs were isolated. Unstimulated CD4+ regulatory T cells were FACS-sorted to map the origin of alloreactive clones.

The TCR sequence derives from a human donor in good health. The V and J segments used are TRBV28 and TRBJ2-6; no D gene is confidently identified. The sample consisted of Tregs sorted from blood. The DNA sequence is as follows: TGTGCCAGCAGTTTACACAACCTCGGCTCTGGGGCCAACGTCCTGACTTTC. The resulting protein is CASSLHNLGSGANVLTF.